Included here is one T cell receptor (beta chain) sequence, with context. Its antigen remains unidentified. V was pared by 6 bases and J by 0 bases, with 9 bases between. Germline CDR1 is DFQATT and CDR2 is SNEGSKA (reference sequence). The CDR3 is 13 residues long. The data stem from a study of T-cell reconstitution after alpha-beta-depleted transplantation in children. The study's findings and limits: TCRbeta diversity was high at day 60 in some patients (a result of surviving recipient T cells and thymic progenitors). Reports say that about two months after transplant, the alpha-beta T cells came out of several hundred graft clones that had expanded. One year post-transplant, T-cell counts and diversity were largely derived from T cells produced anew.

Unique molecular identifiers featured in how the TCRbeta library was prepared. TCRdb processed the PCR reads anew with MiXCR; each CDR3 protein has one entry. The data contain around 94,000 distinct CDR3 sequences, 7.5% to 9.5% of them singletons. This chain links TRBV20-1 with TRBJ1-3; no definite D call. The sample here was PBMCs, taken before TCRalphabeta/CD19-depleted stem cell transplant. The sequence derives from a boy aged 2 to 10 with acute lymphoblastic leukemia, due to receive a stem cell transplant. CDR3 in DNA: TGCAGTGCCGCAATCCGCTCTGGAAACACCATATATTTT. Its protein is CSAAIRSGNTIYF.